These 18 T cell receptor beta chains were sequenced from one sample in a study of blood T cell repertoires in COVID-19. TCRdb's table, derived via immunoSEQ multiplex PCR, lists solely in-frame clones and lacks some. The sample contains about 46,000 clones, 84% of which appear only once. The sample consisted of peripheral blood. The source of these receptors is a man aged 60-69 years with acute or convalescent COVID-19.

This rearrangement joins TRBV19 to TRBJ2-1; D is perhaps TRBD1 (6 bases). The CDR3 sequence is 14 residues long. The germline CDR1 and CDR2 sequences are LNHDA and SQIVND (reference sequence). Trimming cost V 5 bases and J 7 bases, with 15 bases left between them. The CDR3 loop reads CASSQTGSGNEQFF. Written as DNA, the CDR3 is TGTGCCAGTAGTCAAACAGGGTCCGGGAATGAGCAGTTCTTC.

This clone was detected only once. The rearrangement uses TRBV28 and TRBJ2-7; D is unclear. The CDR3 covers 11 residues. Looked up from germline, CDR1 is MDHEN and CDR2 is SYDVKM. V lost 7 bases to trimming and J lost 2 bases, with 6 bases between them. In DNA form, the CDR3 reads TGTGCCAGCACCGGAGCCTACGAGCAGTACTTC. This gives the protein CASTGAYEQYF.

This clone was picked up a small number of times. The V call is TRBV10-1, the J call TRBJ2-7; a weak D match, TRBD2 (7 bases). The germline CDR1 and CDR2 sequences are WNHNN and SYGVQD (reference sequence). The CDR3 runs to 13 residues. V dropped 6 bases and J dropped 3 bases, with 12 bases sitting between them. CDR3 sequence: CASSGGQHYEQYF. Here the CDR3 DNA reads TGCGCCAGCAGCGGGGGGCAGCACTACGAGCAGTACTTC.

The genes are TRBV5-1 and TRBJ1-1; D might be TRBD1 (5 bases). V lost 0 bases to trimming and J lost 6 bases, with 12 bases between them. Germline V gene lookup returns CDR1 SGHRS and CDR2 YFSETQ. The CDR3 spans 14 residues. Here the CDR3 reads CASSLVQATPEAFF. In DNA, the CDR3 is TGCGCCAGCAGCTTGGTACAGGCCACCCCTGAAGCTTTCTTT.

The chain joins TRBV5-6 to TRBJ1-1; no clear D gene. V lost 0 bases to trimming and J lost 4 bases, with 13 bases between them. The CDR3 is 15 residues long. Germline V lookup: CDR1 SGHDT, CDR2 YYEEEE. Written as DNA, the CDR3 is TGTGCCAGCAGCTTGGCCGGGGTGGTGGGCACTGAAGCTTTCTTT. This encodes CASSLAGVVGTEAFF.

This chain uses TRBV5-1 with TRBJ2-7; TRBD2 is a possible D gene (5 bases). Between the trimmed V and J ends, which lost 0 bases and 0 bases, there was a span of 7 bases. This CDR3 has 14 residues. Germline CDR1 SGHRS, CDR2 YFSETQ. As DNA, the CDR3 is TGCGCCAGCAGCTTGGCGGGGAGCTCCTACGAGCAGTACTTC. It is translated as CASSLAGSSYEQYF. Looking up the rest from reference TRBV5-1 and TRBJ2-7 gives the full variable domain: KAGVTQTPRYLIKTRGQQVTLSCSPISGHRSVSWYQQTPGQGLQFLFEYFSETQRNKGNFPGRFSGRQFSNSRSEMNVSTLELGDSALYLCASSLAGSSYEQYFGPGTRLTVT.

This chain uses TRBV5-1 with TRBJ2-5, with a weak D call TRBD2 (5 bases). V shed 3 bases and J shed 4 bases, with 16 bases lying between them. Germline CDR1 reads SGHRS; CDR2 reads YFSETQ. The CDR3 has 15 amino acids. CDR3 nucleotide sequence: TGCGCCAGCAGCTCCCAGGACTTAGTGGGAGAGACCCAGTACTTC. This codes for CASSSQDLVGETQYF. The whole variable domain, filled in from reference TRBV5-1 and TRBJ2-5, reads KAGVTQTPRYLIKTRGQQVTLSCSPISGHRSVSWYQQTPGQGLQFLFEYFSETQRNKGNFPGRFSGRQFSNSRSEMNVSTLELGDSALYLCASSSQDLVGETQYFGPGTRLLVL.

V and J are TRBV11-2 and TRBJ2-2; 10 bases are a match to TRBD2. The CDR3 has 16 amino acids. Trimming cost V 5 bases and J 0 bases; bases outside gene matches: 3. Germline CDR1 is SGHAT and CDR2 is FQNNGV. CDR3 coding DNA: TGTGCCAGCAGCCCCACTAGCGGGGCGAACACCGGGGAGCTGTTTTTT. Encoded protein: CASSPTSGANTGELFF.

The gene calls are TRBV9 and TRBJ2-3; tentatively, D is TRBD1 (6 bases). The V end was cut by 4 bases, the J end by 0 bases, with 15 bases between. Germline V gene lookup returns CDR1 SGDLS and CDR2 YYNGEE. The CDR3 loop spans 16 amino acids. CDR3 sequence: CASSSRQAASTDTQYF. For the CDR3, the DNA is TGTGCCAGCAGCAGTAGACAGGCAGCTAGCACAGATACGCAGTATTTT.

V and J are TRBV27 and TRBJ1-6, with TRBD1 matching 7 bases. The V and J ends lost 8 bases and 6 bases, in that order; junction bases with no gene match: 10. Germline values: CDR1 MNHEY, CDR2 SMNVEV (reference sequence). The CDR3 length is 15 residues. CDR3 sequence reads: CASAQSTGLNSPLHF. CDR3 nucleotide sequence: TGTGCCAGCGCCCAATCGACAGGGCTTAATTCACCCCTCCACTTT.

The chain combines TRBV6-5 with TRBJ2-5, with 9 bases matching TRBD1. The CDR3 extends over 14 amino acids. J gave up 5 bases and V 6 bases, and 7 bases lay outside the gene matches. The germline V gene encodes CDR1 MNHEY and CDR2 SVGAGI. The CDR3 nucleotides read TGTGCCAGCAGAAAACAGGGGGCTGGTGAGACCCAGTACTTC. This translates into CASRKQGAGETQYF.

CDR3 amino acids: CASSEWQEQFF. The CDR3 DNA is TGTGCCAGCAGTGAATGGCAGGAACAGTTCTTC. The chain recombines TRBV6-1 with TRBJ2-1; D is ambiguous. Germline V gene lookup returns CDR1 MNHNS and CDR2 SASEGT. CDR3 length equals 11 residues. Trimming took off 2 bases at V and 13 bases at J, with 9 bases between the two ends.

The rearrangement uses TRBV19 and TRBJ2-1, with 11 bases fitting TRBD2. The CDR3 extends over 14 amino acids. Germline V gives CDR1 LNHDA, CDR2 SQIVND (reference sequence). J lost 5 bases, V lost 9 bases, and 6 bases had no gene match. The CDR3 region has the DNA TGTGCCAGCGTGGCTAGCGGGGGGAACAATGAGCAGTTCTTC. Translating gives CASVASGGNNEQFF.

The CDR3 region is CASSPWTGGMDTEAFF. CDR3 in DNA: TGTGCCAGTAGTCCCTGGACAGGTGGAATGGACACTGAAGCTTTCTTT. The V call is TRBV19, the J call TRBJ1-1; 7 bases align to TRBD1. V lost 5 bases and J lost 3; bases outside the gene matches: 12. The CDR3 loop spans 16 amino acids. Germline V gene sequence: CDR1 LNHDA, CDR2 SQIVND (reference sequence). Complete variable domain (other parts from reference TRBV19 and TRBJ1-1): DGGITQSPKYLFRKEGQNVTLSCEQNLNHDAMYWYRQDPGQGLRLIYYSQIVNDFQKGDIAEGYSVSREKKESFPLTVTSAQKNPTAFYLCASSPWTGGMDTEAFFGQGTRLTVV.

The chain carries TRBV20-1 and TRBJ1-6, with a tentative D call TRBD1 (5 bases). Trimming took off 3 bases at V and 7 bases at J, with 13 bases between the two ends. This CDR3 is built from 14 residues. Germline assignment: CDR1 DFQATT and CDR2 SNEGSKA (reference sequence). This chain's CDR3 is CSASRRANNSPLHF. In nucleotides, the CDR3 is TGCAGTGCTAGTCGCAGGGCTAACAATTCACCCCTCCACTTT.

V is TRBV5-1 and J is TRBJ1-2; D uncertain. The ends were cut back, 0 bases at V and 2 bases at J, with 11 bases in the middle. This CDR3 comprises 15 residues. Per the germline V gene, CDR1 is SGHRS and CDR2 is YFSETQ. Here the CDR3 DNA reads TGCGCCAGCAGCTTGGAGGGAGGCGGAAACTATGGCTACACCTTC. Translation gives CASSLEGGGNYGYTF.

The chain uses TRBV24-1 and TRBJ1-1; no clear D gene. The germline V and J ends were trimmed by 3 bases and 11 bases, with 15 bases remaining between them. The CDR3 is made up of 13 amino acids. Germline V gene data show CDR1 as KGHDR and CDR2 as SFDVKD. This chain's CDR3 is CATSDPGPPVAFF. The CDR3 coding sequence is TGTGCCACCAGTGATCCTGGGCCGCCCGTGGCTTTCTTT.

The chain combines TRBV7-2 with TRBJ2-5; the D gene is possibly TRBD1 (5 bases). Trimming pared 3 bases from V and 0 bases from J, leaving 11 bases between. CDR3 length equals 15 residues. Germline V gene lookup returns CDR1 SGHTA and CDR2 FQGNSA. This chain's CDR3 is CASSLGLQDQETQYF. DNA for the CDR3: TGTGCCAGCAGCTTGGGGCTTCAGGACCAAGAGACCCAGTACTTC.